This is a list of T cell receptor beta chains from one sample in a study of blood T cells in healthy people across ages. A single record per CDR3 protein comes from TCRdb applying MiXCR to the 5' RACE reads. The table shows more than 800,000 distinct CDR3 sequences, with 29% occurring only once. The specimen sequenced was blood. The source is an elderly woman in good health. Both conserved end residues are part of each CDR3. Fields, in order: clone size, V gene, J gene, D gene, CDR3 DNA, CDR3 protein. The D gene is left open where the match is weak. Not all rows give a size; the values are once, few, many and, for expanded clones, a class.

clone size: once; V gene: TRBV7-2; J gene: TRBJ2-1; D gene: .; CDR3 DNA: TGTGCCAGCAGCTCAGTGGGGGGGCTCGATGAGCAGTTCTTC; CDR3 protein: CASSSVGGLDEQFF
clone size: many; V gene: TRBV7-2; J gene: TRBJ2-7; D gene: .; CDR3 DNA: TGTGCCAGCAGCTTAGAGTACAGCGACGAGCAGTACTTC; CDR3 protein: CASSLEYSDEQYF
clone size: .; V gene: TRBV7-7; J gene: TRBJ2-5; D gene: .; CDR3 DNA: TGTGCCAGCAGCTTATCGGGCGGGTCCAATGAGCAGTACTTC; CDR3 protein: CASSLSGGSNEQYF
clone size: many; V gene: TRBV12-3/TRBV12-4; J gene: TRBJ2-7; D gene: .; CDR3 DNA: TGTGCCAGCAGTTTTAGGCACAGTCCATCCTACGAGCAGTACTTC; CDR3 protein: CASSFRHSPSYEQYF
clone size: many; V gene: TRBV6-5; J gene: TRBJ2-7; D gene: .; CDR3 DNA: TGTGCCAGCAGTTCTATGGAAGGATACTCCTACGAGCAGTACTTC; CDR3 protein: CASSSMEGYSYEQYF
clone size: .; V gene: TRBV7-2; J gene: TRBJ1-2; D gene: .; CDR3 DNA: TGTGCCAGCAGCTTATCCCGGGCCCGTGAGGACTATGGCTACACCTTC; CDR3 protein: CASSLSRAREDYGYTF
clone size: many; V gene: TRBV27; J gene: TRBJ1-2; D gene: .; CDR3 DNA: TGTGCCAGCAGCCCACGAGAGGGGAACTATGGCTACACCTTC; CDR3 protein: CASSPREGNYGYTF
clone size: .; V gene: TRBV5-1; J gene: TRBJ2-5; D gene: .; CDR3 DNA: TGCGCCAGCAGCCTGCTAGGGGGTTTGGAGCGAGAGACCCAGTACTTC; CDR3 protein: CASSLLGGLERETQYF
clone size: .; V gene: TRBV7-6; J gene: TRBJ2-1; D gene: .; CDR3 DNA: TGTGCCAGCGATCCCGGACTCTACAATGAGCAGTTCTTC; CDR3 protein: CASDPGLYNEQFF
clone size: .; V gene: TRBV5-1; J gene: TRBJ2-3; D gene: .; CDR3 DNA: TGCGCCAGCAGCTTGGGTCCGATGCGGGCGCTGAGCACAGATACGCAGTATTTT; CDR3 protein: CASSLGPMRALSTDTQYF
clone size: .; V gene: TRBV5-1; J gene: TRBJ1-1; D gene: .; CDR3 DNA: TGCGCCAGCAGCGTGTATGGGGGAAACACTGAAGCTTTCTTT; CDR3 protein: CASSVYGGNTEAFF
clone size: .; V gene: TRBV5-1; J gene: TRBJ2-5; D gene: .; CDR3 DNA: TGCGCCAGCAGCTTGGCCCCAGGGCGTGAGGAGACCCAGTACTTC; CDR3 protein: CASSLAPGREETQYF
clone size: .; V gene: TRBV12-3/TRBV12-4; J gene: TRBJ1-1; D gene: TRBD1; CDR3 DNA: TGTGCCAGCAGTCCTTTTAGGGGGACAGGGGGCAAGAACACTGAAGCTTTCTTT; CDR3 protein: CASSPFRGTGGKNTEAFF
clone size: many; V gene: TRBV4-2; J gene: TRBJ1-2; D gene: TRBD1; CDR3 DNA: TGTGCCAGCAGCCAAGGCCGGGACAGGGTGGACTATGGCTACACCTTC; CDR3 protein: CASSQGRDRVDYGYTF
clone size: .; V gene: TRBV10-3; J gene: TRBJ1-6; D gene: .; CDR3 DNA: TGTGCCATCGGGAGGGAAGGTTATAATTCACCCCTCCACTTT; CDR3 protein: CAIGREGYNSPLHF
clone size: once; V gene: TRBV7-2; J gene: TRBJ2-5; D gene: .; CDR3 DNA: TGTGCCAGCAACCTCCGGGAGACCCAGTACTTC; CDR3 protein: CASNLRETQYF
clone size: .; V gene: TRBV5-1; J gene: TRBJ1-5; D gene: TRBD1; CDR3 DNA: TGCGCCAGCCATCCGACAGGGGTGGAACAGCCCCAGCATTTT; CDR3 protein: CASHPTGVEQPQHF
clone size: many; V gene: TRBV7-2; J gene: TRBJ1-2; D gene: .; CDR3 DNA: TGTGCCAGCAGTGGACAGCCCAGTTATGGCTACACCTTC; CDR3 protein: CASSGQPSYGYTF
clone size: many; V gene: TRBV28; J gene: TRBJ2-5; D gene: .; CDR3 DNA: TGTGCCAGCGGCGGGCTCCCACAAGAGACCCAGTACTTC; CDR3 protein: CASGGLPQETQYF
clone size: .; V gene: TRBV25-1; J gene: TRBJ2-1; D gene: .; CDR3 DNA: TGTGCCGCCAAGGACAGCTCCTACAACGAGCAGTTCTTC; CDR3 protein: CAAKDSSYNEQFF
clone size: many; V gene: TRBV3-1; J gene: TRBJ2-3; D gene: TRBD2; CDR3 DNA: TGTGCCAGCAGCCAATTCGGTCGGGGGGGGAAAACAGATACGCAGTATTTT; CDR3 protein: CASSQFGRGGKTDTQYF
clone size: few; V gene: TRBV30; J gene: TRBJ1-1; D gene: .; CDR3 DNA: TGTGCCTGGGGACAGACAATGAACACTGAAGCTTTCTTT; CDR3 protein: CAWGQTMNTEAFF
clone size: .; V gene: TRBV11-2; J gene: TRBJ2-7; D gene: .; CDR3 DNA: TGTGCCAGCAGCCCACTTACGGGGACCCGGGGCGCCCTATACGAGCAGTACTTC; CDR3 protein: CASSPLTGTRGALYEQYF
clone size: .; V gene: TRBV12-3/TRBV12-4; J gene: TRBJ2-3; D gene: .; CDR3 DNA: TGTGCCAGCAGTTTTTATAGAGGGGGAGCAGATACGCAGTATTTT; CDR3 protein: CASSFYRGGADTQYF
clone size: many; V gene: TRBV2; J gene: TRBJ2-4; D gene: TRBD2; CDR3 DNA: TGTGCCAGCATACAGACTAGCGCCAAAAACATTCAGTACTTC; CDR3 protein: CASIQTSAKNIQYF
clone size: few; V gene: TRBV2; J gene: TRBJ1-2; D gene: .; CDR3 DNA: TGTGCCAGCAGTCCCTTTATGGTGGGCGGATATGGCTACACCTTC; CDR3 protein: CASSPFMVGGYGYTF
clone size: many; V gene: TRBV7-2; J gene: TRBJ2-7; D gene: .; CDR3 DNA: TGCGCCAGCAGCTTGACCGGGGACTCCTACGAGCAGTACTTC; CDR3 protein: CASSLTGDSYEQYF
clone size: .; V gene: TRBV7-2; J gene: TRBJ2-3; D gene: TRBD2; CDR3 DNA: TGTGCCAGCAGCTTCGGGTGGGGAGGGGATACGCAGTATTTT; CDR3 protein: CASSFGWGGDTQYF
clone size: few; V gene: TRBV12-3/TRBV12-4; J gene: TRBJ1-1; D gene: .; CDR3 DNA: TGTGCCAGCAGTCATAGGACAACTCGGAACACTGAAGCTTTCTTT; CDR3 protein: CASSHRTTRNTEAFF
clone size: many; V gene: TRBV6-2/TRBV6-3; J gene: TRBJ2-3; D gene: .; CDR3 DNA: TGTGCCAGCAGTTACGGACACCCCACAGATACGCAGTATTTT; CDR3 protein: CASSYGHPTDTQYF
clone size: .; V gene: TRBV6-2/TRBV6-3; J gene: TRBJ2-7; D gene: .; CDR3 DNA: TGTGCCAGCAGCTCGGGGCGTACCTACGAGCAGTACTTC; CDR3 protein: CASSSGRTYEQYF
clone size: many; V gene: TRBV10-1; J gene: TRBJ2-5; D gene: .; CDR3 DNA: TGCGCCAGCAGTGAGTCGGGGGCGGCGGAGACCCAGTACTTC; CDR3 protein: CASSESGAAETQYF
clone size: .; V gene: TRBV6-2/TRBV6-3; J gene: TRBJ1-5; D gene: .; CDR3 DNA: TGTGCCAGCCAGGCCGGCGTGGACGCGATTAATCAGCCCCAGCATTTT; CDR3 protein: CASQAGVDAINQPQHF
clone size: .; V gene: TRBV11-2; J gene: TRBJ2-3; D gene: .; CDR3 DNA: TGTGCCAGCAGCTTAGGGCCCTGGAAGCGGAGGTCAGGAGATACGCAGTATTTT; CDR3 protein: CASSLGPWKRRSGDTQYF
clone size: many; V gene: TRBV20-1; J gene: TRBJ1-5; D gene: TRBD1; CDR3 DNA: TGCAGTGCTAGAGATCGCGAGACAGGGAATCAGCCCCAGCATTTT; CDR3 protein: CSARDRETGNQPQHF
clone size: .; V gene: TRBV18; J gene: TRBJ2-2; D gene: .; CDR3 DNA: TGTGCCAGCTCACCTTGGAGCGGGCCTCACCCCGGGGAGCTGTTTTTT; CDR3 protein: CASSPWSGPHPGELFF
clone size: .; V gene: TRBV4-1; J gene: TRBJ2-1; D gene: .; CDR3 DNA: TGCGCCAGCAGCCAAGATTTCGACAGGCCCGGGGGTGAGCAGTTCTTC; CDR3 protein: CASSQDFDRPGGEQFF
clone size: many; V gene: TRBV7-2; J gene: TRBJ2-3; D gene: TRBD2; CDR3 DNA: TGTGCCAGCAAAAGACTAGCGGGGGCAGATACGCAGTATTTT; CDR3 protein: CASKRLAGADTQYF
clone size: .; V gene: TRBV7-2; J gene: TRBJ1-4; D gene: TRBD1; CDR3 DNA: TGTGCCAGCAGCCCGAGACAGGGGGCGAGAACTAATGAAAAACTGTTTTTT; CDR3 protein: CASSPRQGARTNEKLFF
clone size: .; V gene: TRBV14; J gene: TRBJ2-5; D gene: .; CDR3 DNA: TGTGCCAGCAGCCAATTTGCAGACGGGGGGCCGTACTTC; CDR3 protein: CASSQFADGGPYF
clone size: many; V gene: TRBV12-3/TRBV12-4; J gene: TRBJ2-3; D gene: .; CDR3 DNA: TGTGCCAGTCAGGGGGGGGCAGTAGATACGCAGTATTTT; CDR3 protein: CASQGGAVDTQYF
clone size: .; V gene: TRBV12-3/TRBV12-4; J gene: TRBJ2-2; D gene: TRBD1; CDR3 DNA: TGTGCCAGCAGTCCCAGGGGGCTCGGCACCGGGGAGCTGTTTTTT; CDR3 protein: CASSPRGLGTGELFF
clone size: many; V gene: TRBV20-1; J gene: TRBJ2-5; D gene: .; CDR3 DNA: TGCAGTGCCGTACACCGACAGGGAGGGGAGACCCAGTACTTC; CDR3 protein: CSAVHRQGGETQYF
clone size: .; V gene: TRBV10-3; J gene: TRBJ2-5; D gene: .; CDR3 DNA: TGTGCCATTAGTGGCGGGACGGGGGAATGGGAGACCCAGTACTTC; CDR3 protein: CAISGGTGEWETQYF
clone size: many; V gene: TRBV6-2/TRBV6-3; J gene: TRBJ2-7; D gene: TRBD1; CDR3 DNA: TGTGCCAGCAGCCATAACAGGGGCAGCTCCTACGAGCAGTACTTC; CDR3 protein: CASSHNRGSSYEQYF
clone size: .; V gene: TRBV3-1; J gene: TRBJ2-7; D gene: .; CDR3 DNA: TGTGCCAGCAGCCTATTTGGGGCGCGGGACGAGCAGTACTTC; CDR3 protein: CASSLFGARDEQYF
clone size: .; V gene: TRBV12-3/TRBV12-4; J gene: TRBJ2-3; D gene: TRBD1; CDR3 DNA: TGTGCCAGCAGTTTAACGCCACAGGGGAGCTCAGATACGCAGTATTTT; CDR3 protein: CASSLTPQGSSDTQYF
clone size: many; V gene: TRBV29-1; J gene: TRBJ2-1; D gene: TRBD1; CDR3 DNA: TGCAGCGTTGTACAGGGGGCCAATGAGCAGTTCTTC; CDR3 protein: CSVVQGANEQFF
clone size: few; V gene: TRBV18; J gene: TRBJ2-1; D gene: TRBD2; CDR3 DNA: TGTGCCAGCTCCCATGGGACTAGCCGAAATGAGCAGTTCTTC; CDR3 protein: CASSHGTSRNEQFF
clone size: few; V gene: TRBV18; J gene: TRBJ2-1; D gene: .; CDR3 DNA: TGTGCCAGCTCACCGGACAGCTATTCCTACAATGAGCAGTTCTTC; CDR3 protein: CASSPDSYSYNEQFF
clone size: many; V gene: TRBV5-1; J gene: TRBJ2-5; D gene: .; CDR3 DNA: TGCGCCAGCAGCCTTATTGCCGGGGTCGGGGAGACCCAGTACTTC; CDR3 protein: CASSLIAGVGETQYF
clone size: .; V gene: TRBV5-1; J gene: TRBJ2-7; D gene: .; CDR3 DNA: TGTGCCAGCAGCTTGGATGGACTCAGCTCCTACAATGAGCAGTACTTC; CDR3 protein: CASSLDGLSSYNEQYF